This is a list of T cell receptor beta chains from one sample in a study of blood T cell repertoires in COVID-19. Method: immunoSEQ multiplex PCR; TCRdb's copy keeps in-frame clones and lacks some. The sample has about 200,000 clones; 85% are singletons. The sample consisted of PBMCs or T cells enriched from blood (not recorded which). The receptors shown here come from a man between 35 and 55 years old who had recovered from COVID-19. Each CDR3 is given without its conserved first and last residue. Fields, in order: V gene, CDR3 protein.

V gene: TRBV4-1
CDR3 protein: ASSHPAPRLAGDLGGELF

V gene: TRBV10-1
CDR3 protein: ASSVVSGGGKITQY

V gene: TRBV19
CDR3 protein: ASTSGYSYNEQF

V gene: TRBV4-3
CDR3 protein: ASSQVKTSGRYYNEQF

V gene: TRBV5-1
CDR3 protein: ASRQTVGERTIY

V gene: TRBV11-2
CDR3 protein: ASSQTQDEQY

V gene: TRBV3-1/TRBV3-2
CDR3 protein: ASSPGGNQPQH

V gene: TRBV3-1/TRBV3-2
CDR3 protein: ASSQDKGAGETQY

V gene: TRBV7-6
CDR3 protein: ASSLPAGGPGEQY

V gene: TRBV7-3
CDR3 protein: ASSSGTGGHEQF

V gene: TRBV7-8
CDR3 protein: ASSSAGTGKTNYGYT

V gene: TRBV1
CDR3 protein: TSSLSGTRIVPEQF

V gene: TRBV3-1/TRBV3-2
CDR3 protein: ASSPHRGGTDTQY

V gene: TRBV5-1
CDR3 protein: ASSLEGQGVYNEQF

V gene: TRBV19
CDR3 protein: ASSIGTGTEAF

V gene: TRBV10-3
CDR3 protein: AISGTSGKADTQY

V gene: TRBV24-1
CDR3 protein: AIREHNYGYT

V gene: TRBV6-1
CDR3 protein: ASSEPGTGEMYEKLF

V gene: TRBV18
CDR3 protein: ASSLGTSGPNPYEQY

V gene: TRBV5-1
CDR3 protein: ASSLGQPNTGELF

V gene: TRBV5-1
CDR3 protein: ASSLGQASYEQY

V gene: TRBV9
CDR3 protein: ASSMTGYEQY

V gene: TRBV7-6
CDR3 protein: ASSLAPGGDTGELF

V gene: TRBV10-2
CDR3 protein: ASSESTLTSGAN

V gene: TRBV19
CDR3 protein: ASSIKGGIAYEQY

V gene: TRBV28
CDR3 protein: ASSFTGGSRRYEQY

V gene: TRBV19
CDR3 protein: ASINTVFSQGNSNTEAF

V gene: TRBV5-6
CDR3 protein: ASRLWGLALSYEQY

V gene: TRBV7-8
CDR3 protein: ASSFGLAGGYEQY

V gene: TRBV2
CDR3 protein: ASRGGQGSGYGYT